A selection of T cell receptor beta chains follows, all from one sample in a study of blood T cell repertoires in COVID-19. Here immunoSEQ multiplex PCR was the method, and the copy in TCRdb shows in-frame clones only, minus some. The table records 45,000 to 60,000 clones, around 90% of them present only once. The sequencing sample was made of peripheral blood. These receptor sequences come from a man aged 45-65 years with acute or convalescent COVID-19. Both conserved end residues are part of each CDR3. Each record gives: D gene, V gene, J gene, CDR3 DNA, CDR3 protein. D genes are given only for firm matches.

TRBD1	TRBV3-1/TRBV3-2	TRBJ1-3	TGTGCCAGCAGCCAAGACGGGGGGACAGGGGGAAACACCATATATTTT	CASSQDGGTGGNTIYF
.	TRBV5-1	TRBJ2-3	TGCGCCAGCTCGTTCAGCACAGATACGCAGTATTTT	CASSFSTDTQYF
TRBD1	TRBV28	TRBJ2-3	TGTGCCAGCAGGGACGCTAGGATCGACAGGGACAGCACAGATACGCAGTATTTT	CASRDARIDRDSTDTQYF
.	TRBV5-5	TRBJ1-1	TGTGCCACCGGACGGGGGACGGGCACTGAAGCTTTCTTT	CATGRGTGTEAFF
.	TRBV5-4	TRBJ1-1	TGTGCCAGCAGCTTCCCCGGGAGAATGAACACTGAAGCTTTCTTT	CASSFPGRMNTEAFF
TRBD1	TRBV24-1	TRBJ2-7	TGTGCCACCAGTGGGGCGGACAGGGAGCAGTACTTC	CATSGADREQYF
.	TRBV5-8	TRBJ1-5	TGTGCCACCGCAGGAGGGGCGGGAAATTTCGGCAATCAGCCCCAGCATTTT	CATAGGAGNFGNQPQHF
TRBD1	TRBV14	TRBJ2-7	TGTGCCAGCAGCCAAGGGGACAGGGACCCCCACGAGCAGTACTTC	CASSQGDRDPHEQYF
.	TRBV28	TRBJ1-1	.	CASSPPVGQGAGRTTFF
TRBD1	TRBV18	TRBJ1-6	TGTGCCAGCTCCCCAGGGACAGGGGCGACTTCACCCCTCCACTTT	CASSPGTGATSPLHF
TRBD2	TRBV7-8	TRBJ2-1	TGTGCCAGCAGCTTCGGACTAGCGGGGGGACTTTTCAATGAGCAGTTCTTC	CASSFGLAGGLFNEQFF
TRBD2	TRBV2	TRBJ2-4	TGTGCCAGCAGTGCGACTAGCGTGAAGGACATTCAGTACTTC	CASSATSVKDIQYF
.	TRBV15	TRBJ2-3	TGTGCCACCAGCAGAGGCGGCGAGGATACGCAGTATTTT	CATSRGGEDTQYF
TRBD2	TRBV30	TRBJ2-7	TGTGCCTGGAGTGTACGCCTAGCGGGGGGAGGCGGGGAGCAGTACTTC	CAWSVRLAGGGGEQYF
.	TRBV1	TRBJ1-3	TGCACCAGCAGCCCTGGGGAGGGGGAAAGAAACACCATATATTTT	CTSSPGEGERNTIYF
.	TRBV27	TRBJ2-7	TGTGCCAGCAGTCCCGATTCGGGTGAGCAGTACTTC	CASSPDSGEQYF
.	TRBV19	TRBJ1-1	TGTGCCAGTAGTAATTGGGAGAGCACTGAAGCTTTCTTT	CASSNWESTEAFF
.	TRBV7-9	TRBJ2-2	TGTGCCAGCAGCTTAGGGGGGCTCGCGAACACCGGGGAGCTGTTTTTT	CASSLGGLANTGELFF
.	TRBV20-1	TRBJ1-2	TGCAGTGCTGGGCGGGGGGATGGCTACACCTTC	CSAGRGDGYTF
TRBD1	TRBV9	TRBJ1-1	TGTGCCAGCAGCGGTCCCCCGAGACAGGGACGACTCGACACTGAAGCTTTCTTT	CASSGPPRQGRLDTEAFF